What follows is one TCR beta chain and its context. Its recognized antigen is unknown. There are no base qualities to consult, and no much larger clone falls within one base. Library method: the immunoSEQ multiplex PCR assay. The multiplex PCR relied on a mix of 60 forward primers for TCR Vbeta segments and 13 reverse primers for TCR Jbeta segments. A multiplex PCR assay on genomic DNA amplified the CDR3 region of rearranged TCR beta genes. On the Illumina HiSeq System, the amplified TCR beta libraries were sequenced as 87-base-pair reads. Per the original workflow: In a later analysis, 80 million or so unique TCR beta chains were counted across the roughly 700 repertoires, and approximately 11 million of these chains were shared by at least two donors. Raw reads were error-corrected and collapsed into unique sequences by a nearest-neighbor algorithm in which closely related sequences were merged to remove PCR and sequencing errors. Alignment of CDR3 sequences to IMGT reference sequences was used to assign V, D and J gene segments. For a sequence to be retained, a match of at least six nucleotides was required to both a V gene segment and a J gene segment. Rearrangements were called productive when the CDR3 lacked stop codons and stayed in frame with V and J; all others were non-productive. Following IMGT convention, CDR3 was defined as the stretch from the second conserved V-encoded cysteine to the conserved J-encoded phenylalanine. The earlier analysis of a few hundred of the donors excluded any sequence lacking an unambiguous match to a single V gene segment. In an earlier analysis of approximately 500 of the donors, a V segment was called functional when productive rearrangements were above 56.7%, and segregating when the standard deviation between donors exceeded 5%. A statistical classification framework was built for diagnosing cytomegalovirus status from the catalog of TCR beta chain sequences. V and J gene assignment, in a later analysis, came from comparing TCR nucleotide sequences with IMGT/GENE-DB human TR gene sequences. The TCRdist pipeline was used in a later analysis to assign CDR3 sequences and most-parsimonious VDJ recombination scenarios. In a later analysis, every TCR beta chain was defined by the combination of its CDR3 amino acid sequence and its V-gene family, and reads without a unique V-gene family were dropped. A later analysis removed 600 or so highly shared, low-generation-probability nucleotide sequences to deal with suspected cross-contamination and a sequencing artifact. For each public chain, a later analysis derived a clonal expansion index from normalized ranks of inferred template counts within each repertoire. A later analysis computed generation probabilities with a VDJ recombination model fitted to out-of-frame rearrangements, and checked the results against IGoR. In a later analysis, hypergeometric tests were used to score TCR-TCR, TCR-HLA and TCR-CMV co-occurrence, with a repertoire-size bias correction applied to TCR pairs. False discovery rates were estimated in a later analysis by permuting HLA or CMV assignments 20 times. A later analysis grouped co-occurring TCRs with DBSCAN, adding TCRdist sequence similarity when clustering within HLA-allele-positive subsets. For co-occurrence clustering, repertoires with fewer than 30,000 or more than 120,000 public chains were excluded, along with several repertoires with anomalous nucleotide sharing. TCRdb's version of the immuneACCESS table is confined to in-frame rearrangements and falls short of the full clone set. An unresolved V gene accounts for under half of the shortfall where checked; the remainder is of unknown origin. V, J and clone size derive from that table, while D and trimming were established from the DNA sequence. The sample yields about 150,000 clones; over 80% were counted once. The top ten clones comprise 1% to 1.5% of the sample.

The cohort was made up of approximately 670 healthy bone marrow donors. All cohort members were sampled while nominally healthy, although unrecorded immune exposures were likely present. The donor tested CMV seronegative, placing the donor among the approximately 400 seronegative members of the cohort. Every donor gave a peripheral blood sample, and the peripheral blood mononuclear cells from that sample were used for TCR beta sequencing. Genomic DNA was extracted from the blood cell samples with the Qiagen DNeasy Blood Extraction Kit. The sample originates from a study of cytomegalovirus exposure and HLA in healthy donors (dated by TCRdb to the late 2010s). Describing the broader study: In an earlier analysis of 587 of the donors, about 270 Gb of sequence data and some 100 million unique TCR beta sequences from some 170 million T cells were reported. Roughly 300 gigabases of sequencing data and around 85 million unique TCR sequences made up an early release that covered some 640 HLA-typed donors. The genetic ancestry cluster associated with self-reported Caucasian donors included 65% to 90% of the 398 genotyped donors. The aim of the study was to test whether cataloging public T cell receptors could identify signatures of past pathogen exposure. The T cell repertoires of 666 subjects were profiled by immunosequencing and related to cytomegalovirus serostatus. Along with the approximately 700-subject first cohort, a separate validation cohort of about 110 different subjects was used. The study combined high-throughput TCR immunosequencing, statistical association of individual TCRs with disease status, and machine learning to predict cytomegalovirus infection status. To study patterns of TCR occurrence, a later analysis re-analyzed previously published TCR beta repertoires from several hundred donors and added high-resolution HLA genotyping. Rather than drawing on any new phenotypic data, the later analysis identified candidate immune exposures from TCR beta sequences and the way those sequences occurred across donors. In an earlier analysis of 587 of the donors, high-throughput TCR beta sequencing was used to judge whether each TCR beta V gene segment behaved as functional or pseudogenic. Donor age, sex, ethnicity and CMV serostatus were compiled together with the repertoire data. In a later genetic analysis, genome-wide SNP genotypes for 398 of the 666 donors were used, and that subset was treated as a discovery cohort. Every repertoire in the discovery cohort had been generated on one and the same sequencing platform. Both class I and class II loci were covered by HLA typing, at four-digit resolution. Typing coverage varied by locus: about 629-630 donors for A, B, C, DRB1 and DQB1; approximately 560 for DQA1; 606 for DPA1; approximately 470 for DPB1. Four to six DR-DQ haplotypes were handled as single units for association and clustering, since linkage in the cohort was strong. Among approximately 370 genotyped donors of the cohort, an average of approximately 200,000 unique TCR beta nucleotide sequences was sequenced per donor, of which roughly 17% were non-productive. Broad study findings and their caveats: A total of fewer than 200 TCR beta chains were listed by the study as associated with cytomegalovirus. In this cohort, only TCR beta chains were sequenced, and detectable features were limited by the absence of alpha or paired-chain data. The 87-base-pair reads could not distinguish some IMGT-functional V segments, including TRBV6-2 and TRBV6-3, so those segments were excluded. An earlier analysis of roughly 570 of the donors showed that most TCR beta V segments appeared in productive rearrangements either about 90% or about 30% of the time, which broadly matched IMGT annotations. A later analysis found that TCR association rates varied across HLA loci, with DRB1 alleles showing the most associated TCRs and HLA-C alleles the fewest. The only immune exposure information available for the cohort was CMV serostatus. Linkage disequilibrium might explain the correlated functional status among segregating V segments, but an unknown experimental factor could not be ruled out. In a later analysis, most CMV-associated TCR beta chains were found to appear HLA-restricted, with HLA associations seemingly driven largely by CMV exposure. Strong co-occurrence of HLA alleles, especially DR and DQ, made assigning TCR associations to individual alleles difficult. A later analysis reported that several top co-occurrence clusters appeared linked to parvovirus B19, influenza, CMV and Epstein-Barr virus. Three of the identified cytomegalovirus-associated TCR beta chains were confirmed in vitro to be specific for cytomegalovirus antigens. Presence/absence analyses assumed roughly uniform sequencing depth across donors, an assumption that may not hold. Because counts were too low, under 20 rarely observed V segments, including chromosome 9 orphons, were left out of the earlier analysis of some 600 of the donors. Across donors, most TCR sequences were observed very rarely, whereas some public TCRs were present in many individuals. In a later analysis, 16,951 TCR beta sequences were associated with specific HLA alleles at a false discovery rate of 0.05. According to the authors, the approach could potentially be generalized to other disease states and immunological phenotypes. HLA typing was unavailable for some donors at each locus, so association tests used only the typed subset. According to a later genetic analysis, donors in an Asian-associated ancestry cluster had fewer N-insertions in productive TCRs than the roughly 670-donor mean. In both the original and validation cohorts, the classifier was reported to diagnose cytomegalovirus status with high specificity and sensitivity. A later analysis found that HLA-associated TCR beta chains were more clonally expanded and had lower generation probabilities than equally common non-associated chains. A cluster of highly shared sequence variants was judged likely to be a technical artifact of the sequencing pipeline. A further reported finding was that TCR beta sequences accurately predicted the HLA-A and HLA-B alleles for most subjects in the first cohort. In a later genetic analysis, a missense DCLRE1C variant was associated with V-gene and J-gene trimming of TCR beta chains, and the association was replicated in an independent cohort.

CDR1 and CDR2, looked up from the germline V gene, are SNHLY and FYNNEI. The CDR3 runs 12 residues from the cysteine to the phenylalanine. Here the CDR3 DNA is all that survives: 36 bases in frame from base 1. Trimming costs V 8 bases and J 8 bases, and their ends lie 15 bases apart. Material for sequencing was PBMCs. Recombination linked TRBV2 to TRBJ1-2; the D gene is unclear. The sequence was obtained from a boy between 2 and 10 years old in good health and CMV-seronegative. CDR3 reads: CASSAGYRGYTF. The DNA sequence follows: TGTGCCAGCTCCGCGGGGTATCGGGGCTACACCTTC.